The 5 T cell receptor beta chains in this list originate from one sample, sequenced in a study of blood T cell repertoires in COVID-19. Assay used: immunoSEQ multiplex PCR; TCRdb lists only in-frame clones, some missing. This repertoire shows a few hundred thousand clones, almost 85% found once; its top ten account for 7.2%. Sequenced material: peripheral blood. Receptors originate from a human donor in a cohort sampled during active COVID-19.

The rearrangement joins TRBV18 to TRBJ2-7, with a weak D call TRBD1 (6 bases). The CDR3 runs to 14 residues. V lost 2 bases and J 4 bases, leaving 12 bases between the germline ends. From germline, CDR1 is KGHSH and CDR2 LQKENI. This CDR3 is CASSPNREPYEQYF. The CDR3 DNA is TGTGCCAGCTCACCAAACAGGGAACCGTACGAGCAGTACTTC.

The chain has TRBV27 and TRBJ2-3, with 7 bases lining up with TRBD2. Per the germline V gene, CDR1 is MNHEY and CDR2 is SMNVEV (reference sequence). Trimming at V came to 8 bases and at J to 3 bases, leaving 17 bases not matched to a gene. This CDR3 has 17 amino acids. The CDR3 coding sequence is TGTGCCAGCTCGCCCCGGGACTACAAGTTTGGGACAGATACGCAGTATTTT. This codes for CASSPRDYKFGTDTQYF.

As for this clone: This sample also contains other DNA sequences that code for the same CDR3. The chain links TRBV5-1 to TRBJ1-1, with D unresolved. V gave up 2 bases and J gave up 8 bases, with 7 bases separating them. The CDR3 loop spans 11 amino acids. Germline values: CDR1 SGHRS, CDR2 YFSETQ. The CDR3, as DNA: TGCGCCAGCAGCTTAGGAGGGGAAGCTTTCTTT. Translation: CASSLGGEAFF.

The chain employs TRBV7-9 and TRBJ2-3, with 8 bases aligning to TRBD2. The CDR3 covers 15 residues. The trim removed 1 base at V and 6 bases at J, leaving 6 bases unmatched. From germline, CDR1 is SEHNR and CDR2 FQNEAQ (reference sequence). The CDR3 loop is CASSLGVSSGDTQYF. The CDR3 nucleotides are TGTGCCAGCAGCTTAGGAGTTTCTAGCGGGGATACGCAGTATTTT.

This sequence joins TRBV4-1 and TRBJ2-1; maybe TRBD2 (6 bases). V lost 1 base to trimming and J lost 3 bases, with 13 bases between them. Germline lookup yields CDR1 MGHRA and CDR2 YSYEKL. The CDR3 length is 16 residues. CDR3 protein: CASSQAARGFYNEQFF. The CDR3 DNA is TGCGCCAGCAGCCAAGCGGCGCGGGGATTCTACAATGAGCAGTTCTTC.